Presented here are 14 T cell receptor beta chains from one specimen sequenced in a study of T cells in tuberculosis listed by TCRdb under 2018. Library preparation employed the immunoSEQ multiplex PCR assay. TCRdb holds this immuneACCESS table with in-frame rearrangements only. Some clones are missing; in checked studies, unresolved V genes explain under half, and the rest has no known cause. The sample has tens of thousands of clones on record, roughly 91% of them singletons. The ten largest clones capture approximately 2% of the sample. Thawed, overnight-rested PBMC were stained with GMM-loaded CD1B tetramer, a Live/Dead dye and anti-CD3, then sorted on a FACS Aria II. C32 glucose monomycolate purified from Rhodococcus equi was loaded onto CD1B tetramers. What was sequenced was CD1b-GMM tetramer-negative cells sorted from PBMCs. This specimen's cell subset or site label, per the study, means: T cells not binding CD1B-GMM tetramer, sorted from same donor. Receptor source: an adult woman with latent tuberculosis.

This chain joins TRBV7-9 and TRBJ2-3, with 15 bases fitting TRBD2. The germline V gene encodes CDR1 SEHNR and CDR2 FQNEAQ (reference sequence). The CDR3 covers 16 residues. J lost 6 bases, V lost 5 bases, and 6 bases had no gene match. The CDR3 sequence is CASSPGLAGGADTQYF. The CDR3 DNA reads as TGTGCCAGCAGCCCTGGACTAGCGGGGGGGGCTGATACGCAGTATTTT.

This clone has a single count. The rearrangement joins TRBV4-2 to TRBJ1-1; TRBD1 matches 10 bases. Germline loops: CDR1 LGHNA, CDR2 YNFKEQ. The CDR3 is made up of 15 amino acids. The trim removed 3 bases at V and 4 bases at J, leaving 5 bases unmatched. The CDR3 sequence is CASSQDRGIGTEAFF. The CDR3 nucleotides are TGTGCCAGCAGCCAGGACAGGGGGATTGGCACTGAAGCTTTCTTT.

The chain carries TRBV9 and TRBJ1-2; 8 bases are a match to TRBD1. The CDR3 extends over 14 amino acids. The V gene's germline CDR1 is SGDLS and CDR2 YYNGEE. V gave up 3 bases and J gave up 5 bases; unmatched junction bases: 6. CDR3 sequence: CASSGRGLGYGYTF. CDR3 coding DNA: TGTGCCAGCAGCGGCAGGGGGCTGGGGTATGGCTACACCTTC.

The chain recombines TRBV5-5 with TRBJ2-7; 9 bases are shared with TRBD1. Germline V gene lookup returns CDR1 SGHKS and CDR2 YYEKEE (reference sequence). The CDR3 spans 12 residues. Trimming at V came to 4 bases and at J to 6 bases, leaving 2 bases not matched to a gene. The CDR3 DNA follows: TGTGCCAGCAGCCTGGGACAGGGCGAGCAGTACGTC. As protein: CASSLGQGEQYV.

The CDR3 protein is CASSFQGATEAFF. CDR3 DNA sequence: TGCGCCAGCAGCTTTCAGGGGGCGACTGAAGCTTTCTTT. J is TRBJ1-1 and V is TRBV5-1; 8 bases are a match to TRBD1. The trim removed 2 bases at V and 5 bases at J, leaving 2 bases unmatched. CDR3 length: 13 amino acids. Germline CDR1 reads SGHRS; CDR2 reads YFSETQ.

This clone was found once. This chain connects TRBV7-3 to TRBJ2-1, with 14 bases aligning to TRBD2. The CDR3 consists of 17 residues. The germline CDR1 and CDR2 sequences are SGHTA and FQGTGA. The V segment lost 2 bases and the J segment 4 bases; nucleotides outside the gene matches: 4. The CDR3 nucleotides are TGTGCCAGCAGCTTAGGACTAGCGGGGGGTAGGTACAATGAGCAGTTCTTC. The encoded protein is CASSLGLAGGRYNEQFF. Variable domain in full (rest from reference TRBV7-3 and TRBJ2-1): GAGVSQTPSNKVTEKGKYVELRCDPISGHTALYWYRQSLGQGPEFLIYFQGTGAADDSGLPNDRFFAVRPEGSVSTLKIQRTERGDSAVYLCASSLGLAGGRYNEQFFGPGTRLTVL.

This sequence joins TRBV7-6 and TRBJ2-3, with a weak D call TRBD2 (5 bases). This CDR3 has 14 residues. The germline V gene has CDR1 SGHVS and CDR2 FNYEAQ. The germline V and J ends were trimmed by 6 bases and 0 bases, with 10 bases remaining between them. The CDR3 DNA follows: TGTGCCAGCAGACCTCGGACTAGCACAGATACGCAGTATTTT. Protein sequence: CASRPRTSTDTQYF.

The chain carries TRBV15 and TRBJ1-6; no definite D call. Trimming took 6 bases from V and 0 from J, leaving 6 bases between them. The germline gives CDR1 LNHNV, CDR2 YYDKDF (reference sequence). CDR3 length: 14 amino acids. The CDR3 region has the DNA TGTGCCACCAGTCCGAGCTCCTATAATTCACCCCTCCACTTT. This translates into CATSPSSYNSPLHF. Full variable domain (missing parts from reference TRBV15 and TRBJ1-6): DAMVIQNPRYQVTQFGKPVTLSCSQTLNHNVMYWYQQKSSQAPKLLFHYYDKDFNNEADTPDNFQSRRPNTSFCFLDIRSPGLGDTAMYLCATSPSSYNSPLHFGNGTRLTVT.

A single count supports this clone. The CDR3 DNA sequence: TGTGCCAGCAGTCGTCAGGGACAAACCTACGAGCAGTACTTC. As protein: CASSRQGQTYEQYF. The chain couples TRBV5-6 to TRBJ2-7, with a tentative D call TRBD1 (6 bases). Germline V gives CDR1 SGHDT, CDR2 YYEEEE. V lost 5 bases and J 2 bases, leaving 14 bases between the germline ends. The CDR3 has 14 residues.

The chain is built from TRBV6-5 and TRBJ1-1; 7 bases are a match to TRBD1. With 2 bases clipped from V and 7 bases from J, the junction kept 7 bases outside the gene matches. The CDR3 loop spans 14 amino acids. Per the germline V gene, CDR1 is MNHEY and CDR2 is SVGAGI. CDR3 amino acids: CASSYKGGVNEAFF. DNA for the CDR3: TGTGCCAGCAGTTACAAAGGGGGCGTGAATGAAGCTTTCTTT.

The rearrangement joins TRBV28 to TRBJ2-5; a weak D match, TRBD2 (5 bases). Germline CDR1 and CDR2: MDHEN and SYDVKM. The CDR3 contains 15 residues. Trimming took 6 bases from V and 2 from J, leaving 16 bases between them. CDR3 sequence: CASSRRTERQETQYF. CDR3 in DNA: TGTGCCAGCAGCCGACGGACGGAGCGGCAAGAGACCCAGTACTTC.

The chain joins TRBV5-1 to TRBJ2-4; no clear D gene. V was shortened by 0 bases and J by 0 bases, with 4 bases between the two germline ends. The germline V gene has CDR1 SGHRS and CDR2 YFSETQ. This CDR3 has 14 residues. CDR3 sequence reads: CASSLELAKNIQYF. The CDR3 coding sequence is TGCGCCAGCAGCTTGGAGCTAGCCAAAAACATTCAGTACTTC.

The chain combines TRBV30 with TRBJ2-2; 7 bases fit TRBD1. V dropped 3 bases and J dropped 6; count of bases not matched to a gene: 7. The CDR3 is 14 residues long. Germline CDR1 GTSNPN, CDR2 SVGIG (reference sequence). In DNA form, the CDR3 reads TGTGCCTGGAGAGAGGGGGCGAATTCCGGGGAGCTGTTTTTT. The encoded protein is CAWREGANSGELFF.

This sequence joins TRBV5-8 and TRBJ1-3, with a tentative D call TRBD1 (6 bases). The CDR3 is 15 residues long. Trimming removed 4 bases from V and 5 bases from J, with 16 bases in between. Germline V gene data show CDR1 as SGHTS and CDR2 as YDEGEE. CDR3 DNA sequence: TGTGCCAGCAGCCTCACTAGGACAGTCAGAAACACCATATATTTT. As protein: CASSLTRTVRNTIYF.